Presented here are 15 T cell receptor beta chains from one specimen sequenced in a study of T cells expressing NK-cell markers (dated by TCRdb to between 2020 and 2021). Library generation was performed with 5' RACE. Sequenced using an Illumina HiSeq 2000. After the reads were reprocessed by TCRdb, one entry was made per CDR3 protein sequence, with no DNA. The sample's table covers about 150,000 distinct CDR3 sequences. The top ten clones comprise roughly a third of the sample. Sequencing was carried out using blood T cells: a sorted CD56 or NKG2C T cell subset, CD4+ or CD8+ T cells, or bulk PBMC T cells (not recorded which). These TCRs come from a woman aged 45-65 years in good health. Donor details come from another sample of the same person, matched by shared clones.

This sequence joins TRBV12-3 or TRBV12-4 and TRBJ1-5; the D call of TRBD1 rests on TCRdb alone, since no DNA is present to check it. CDR3 length equals 14 residues. CDR3 sequence reads: CASSPDRQAQPQHF.

The V and J genes are TRBV13 and TRBJ1-1; TCRdb's D gene call, TRBD1, goes unchecked for lack of DNA. The germline V gene encodes CDR1 PRHDT and CDR2 FYEKMQ (reference sequence). There are 12 residues in the CDR3. This CDR3 reads CASEPGTTEAFF.

This chain links TRBV20-1 with TRBJ2-7. Germline V gene data show CDR1 as DFQATT and CDR2 as SNEGSKA (reference sequence). CDR3 length: 13 residues. The CDR3 region is CSAIKRESLEQYF.

The chain couples TRBV5-1 to TRBJ2-1; the D gene TCRdb calls, TRBD1, cannot be checked with no DNA. CDR1 and CDR2 from the germline V gene are SGHRS and YFSETQ. The CDR3 has 17 residues. CDR3 loop: CASSPTPGTGLYNEQFF.

The CDR3: CASSQDSRGPEAFF. The chain couples TRBV4-1 to TRBJ1-1. This CDR3 is built from 14 residues. Germline V CDR1 and CDR2: MGHRA, YSYEKL.

This sequence joins TRBV5-1 and TRBJ2-4; TCRdb's assignment of TRBD2 cannot be checked, as there is no DNA. CDR1 is SGHRS, CDR2 YFSETQ, per germline. The CDR3 is 13 residues long. The CDR3 sequence: CASRGDGRNIQYF.

The CDR3 region is CASSSRSYNEQFF. The gene calls are TRBV3-1 and TRBJ2-1; the D gene TCRdb calls, TRBD1, cannot be checked with no DNA. Germline values: CDR1 LGHDT, CDR2 YNNKEL (reference sequence). The CDR3 extends over 13 amino acids.

This sequence joins TRBV13 and TRBJ2-3; TCRdb names TRBD2, which stays unverified in the absence of DNA. This CDR3 has 16 amino acids. Germline V lookup: CDR1 PRHDT, CDR2 FYEKMQ (reference sequence). The CDR3 region is CASSPAATENTDTQYF.

The V gene is TRBV5-1, the J gene TRBJ1-4. Germline assignment: CDR1 SGHRS and CDR2 YFSETQ. This CDR3 has 13 amino acids. CDR3 residues: CASSLAANEKLFF.

The chain uses TRBV29-1 and TRBJ2-1; lacking DNA, the TRBD2 call made by TCRdb goes unchecked. CDR1 SQVTM and CDR2 ANQGSEA come from the germline V gene. CDR3 size: 15 residues. CDR3 in amino acids: CSVGLRDSHYNEQFF.

The genes are TRBV27 and TRBJ2-3; TCRdb's D call of TRBD2 is untestable without DNA. CDR1 is MNHEY and CDR2 is SMNVEV in the germline V gene (reference sequence). The length of the CDR3 is 15 residues. The CDR3 region is CASSLRPSGTDTQYF.

The V and J genes are TRBV24-1 and TRBJ2-1; TCRdb picks TRBD2, but there is no DNA to check that call. CDR1 and CDR2 (germline): KGHDR, SFDVKD. This CDR3 comprises 16 residues. The CDR3 loop is CATSDPSRESWHEQFF.

The chain combines TRBV7-2 with TRBJ2-1. The CDR3 is 13 residues long. Germline V gene data show CDR1 as SGHTA and CDR2 as FQGNSA. CDR3 sequence reads: CASSLSPDNEQFF.

This chain uses TRBV5-1 with TRBJ2-5; the TCRdb call, TRBD1, lacks DNA for checking. There are 14 residues in the CDR3. Germline loops: CDR1 SGHRS, CDR2 YFSETQ. CDR3 sequence reads: CASSLSQGRETQYF.

The chain carries TRBV9 and TRBJ2-7; TCRdb's D call, TRBD1, is unchecked because there is no DNA. Per germline, CDR1 SGDLS and CDR2 YYNGEE. The CDR3 is 15 residues long. CDR3 in amino acids: CASSVETGNPYEQYF.